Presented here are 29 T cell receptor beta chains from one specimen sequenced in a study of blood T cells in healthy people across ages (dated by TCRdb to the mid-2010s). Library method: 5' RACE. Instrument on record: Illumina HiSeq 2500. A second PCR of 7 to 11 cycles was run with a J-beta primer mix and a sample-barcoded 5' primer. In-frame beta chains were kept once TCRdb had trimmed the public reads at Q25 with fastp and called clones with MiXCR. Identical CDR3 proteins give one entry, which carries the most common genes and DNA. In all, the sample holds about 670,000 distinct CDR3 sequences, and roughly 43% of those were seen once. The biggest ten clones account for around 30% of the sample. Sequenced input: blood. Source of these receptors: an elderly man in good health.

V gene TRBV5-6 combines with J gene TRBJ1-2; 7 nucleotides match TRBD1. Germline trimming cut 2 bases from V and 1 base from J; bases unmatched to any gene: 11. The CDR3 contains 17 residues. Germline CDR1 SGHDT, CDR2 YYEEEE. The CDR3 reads CASSLVGGGRNNYGYTF. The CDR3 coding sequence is TGTGCCAGCAGCTTAGTAGGGGGCGGAAGGAATAACTATGGCTACACCTTC.

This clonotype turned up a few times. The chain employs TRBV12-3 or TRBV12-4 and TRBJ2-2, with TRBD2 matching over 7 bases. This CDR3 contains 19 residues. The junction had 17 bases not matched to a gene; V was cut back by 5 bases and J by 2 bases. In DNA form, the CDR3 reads TGTGCCAGCAGTGACAGTTGGGGTTCGGCTAGCGGCAACACCGGGGAGCTGTTTTTT. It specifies CASSDSWGSASGNTGELFF.

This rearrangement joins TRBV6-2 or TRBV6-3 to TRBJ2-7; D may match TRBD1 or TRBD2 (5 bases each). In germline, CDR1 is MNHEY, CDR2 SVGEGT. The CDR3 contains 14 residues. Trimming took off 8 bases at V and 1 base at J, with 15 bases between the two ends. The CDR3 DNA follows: TGTGCCAGCGGCCGGGACGGGATGTCCTACGAGCAGTACTTC. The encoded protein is CASGRDGMSYEQYF.

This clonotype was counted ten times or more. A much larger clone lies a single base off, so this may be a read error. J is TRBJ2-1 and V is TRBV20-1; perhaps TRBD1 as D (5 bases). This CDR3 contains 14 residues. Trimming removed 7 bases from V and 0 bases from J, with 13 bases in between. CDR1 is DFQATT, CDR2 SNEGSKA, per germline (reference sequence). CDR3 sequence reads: CSVRQGSSYNEQFF. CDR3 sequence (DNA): TGCAGTGTTAGGCAGGGTAGCTCCTACAATGAGCAGTTCTTC.

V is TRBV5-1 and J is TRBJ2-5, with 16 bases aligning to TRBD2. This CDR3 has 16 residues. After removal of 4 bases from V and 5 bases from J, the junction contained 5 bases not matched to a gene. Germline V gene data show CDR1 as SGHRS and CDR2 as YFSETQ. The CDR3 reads CASSPGLAGGHETQYF. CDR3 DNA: TGCGCCAGCAGCCCGGGACTAGCGGGAGGGCATGAGACCCAGTACTTC.

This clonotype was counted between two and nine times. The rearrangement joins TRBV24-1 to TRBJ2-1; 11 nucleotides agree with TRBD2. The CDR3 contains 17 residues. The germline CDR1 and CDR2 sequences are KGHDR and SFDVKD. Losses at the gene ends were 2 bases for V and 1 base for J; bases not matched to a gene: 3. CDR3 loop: CATSDSSSGGSYNEQFF. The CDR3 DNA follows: TGTGCCACCAGTGATTCTTCTAGCGGGGGGTCCTACAATGAGCAGTTCTTC.

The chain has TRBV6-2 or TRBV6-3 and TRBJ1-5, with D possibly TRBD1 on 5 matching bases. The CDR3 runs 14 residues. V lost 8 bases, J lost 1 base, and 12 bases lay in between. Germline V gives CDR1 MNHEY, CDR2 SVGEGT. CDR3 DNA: TGTGCCAGCGGCTTACAGGAAAGCAATCAGCCCCAGCATTTT. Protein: CASGLQESNQPQHF.

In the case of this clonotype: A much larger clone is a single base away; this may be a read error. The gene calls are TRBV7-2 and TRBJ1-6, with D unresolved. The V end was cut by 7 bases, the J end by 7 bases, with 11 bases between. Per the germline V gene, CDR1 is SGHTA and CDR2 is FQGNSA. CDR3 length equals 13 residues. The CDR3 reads CASNQGPNSPLHF. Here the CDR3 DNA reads TGTGCCAGCAACCAAGGGCCGAATTCACCCCTCCACTTT.

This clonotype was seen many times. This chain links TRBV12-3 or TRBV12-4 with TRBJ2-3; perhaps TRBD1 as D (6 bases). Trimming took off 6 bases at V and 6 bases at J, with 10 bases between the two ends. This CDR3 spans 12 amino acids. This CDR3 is CASSLRGDTQYF. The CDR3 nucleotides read TGTGCCAGCAGCCTCAGGGGTGATACGCAGTATTTT.

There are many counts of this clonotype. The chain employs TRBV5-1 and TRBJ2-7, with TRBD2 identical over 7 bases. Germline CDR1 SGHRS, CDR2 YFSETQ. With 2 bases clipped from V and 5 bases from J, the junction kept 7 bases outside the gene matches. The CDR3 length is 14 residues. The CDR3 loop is CASSFGREGNEQYF. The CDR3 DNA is TGCGCCAGCAGCTTTGGTAGGGAGGGCAACGAGCAGTACTTC.

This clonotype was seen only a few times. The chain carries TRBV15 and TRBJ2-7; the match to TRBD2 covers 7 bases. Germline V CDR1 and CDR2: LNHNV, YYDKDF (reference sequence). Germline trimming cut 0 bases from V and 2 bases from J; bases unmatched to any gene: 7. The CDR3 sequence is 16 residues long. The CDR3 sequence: CATSRDGEGRAYEQYF. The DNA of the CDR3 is TGTGCCACCAGCAGAGATGGGGAGGGGAGGGCCTACGAGCAGTACTTC. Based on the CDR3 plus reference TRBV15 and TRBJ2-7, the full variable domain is DAMVIQNPRYQVTQFGKPVTLSCSQTLNHNVMYWYQQKSSQAPKLLFHYYDKDFNNEADTPDNFQSRRPNTSFCFLDIRSPGLGDTAMYLCATSRDGEGRAYEQYFGPGTRLTVT.

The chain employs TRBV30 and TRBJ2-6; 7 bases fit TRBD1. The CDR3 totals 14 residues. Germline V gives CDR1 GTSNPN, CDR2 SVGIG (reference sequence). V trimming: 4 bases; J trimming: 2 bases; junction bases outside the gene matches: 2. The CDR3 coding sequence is TGTGCCTGGACTGACAGGGCTGGGGCCAACGTCCTGACTTTC. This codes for CAWTDRAGANVLTF.

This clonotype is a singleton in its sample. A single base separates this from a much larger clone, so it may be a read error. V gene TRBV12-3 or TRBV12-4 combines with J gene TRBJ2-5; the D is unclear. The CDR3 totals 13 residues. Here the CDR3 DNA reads TGTGCCAGCCGTTTGAATCTTCAAGAGACCCAGTACTTC. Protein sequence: CASRLNLQETQYF.

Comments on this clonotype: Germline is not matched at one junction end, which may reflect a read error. The CDR3 bases are TGTGCCAGCAGCCAAGACCCGGGACCTAACTATGACTACACCTTC. It specifies CASSQDPGPNYDYTF. The chain is built from TRBV3-1 and TRBJ1-2; possibly TRBD1 for D (5 bases). The CDR3 has 15 amino acids. Germline V gives CDR1 LGHDT, CDR2 YNNKEL (reference sequence).

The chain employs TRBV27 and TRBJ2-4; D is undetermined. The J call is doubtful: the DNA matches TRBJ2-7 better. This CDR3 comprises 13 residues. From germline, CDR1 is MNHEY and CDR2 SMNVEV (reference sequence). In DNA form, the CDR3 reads TGTGCCAGCAGTTTAAGTTACCTCTACGAGCAGTACTTC. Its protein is CASSLSYLYEQYF.

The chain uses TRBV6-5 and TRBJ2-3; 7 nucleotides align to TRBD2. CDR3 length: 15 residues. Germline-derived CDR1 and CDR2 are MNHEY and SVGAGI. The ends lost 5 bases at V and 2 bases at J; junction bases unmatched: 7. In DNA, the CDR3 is TGTGCCAGCAGTCCTAGCGGAGCCCCCACAGATACGCAGTATTTT. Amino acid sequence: CASSPSGAPTDTQYF.

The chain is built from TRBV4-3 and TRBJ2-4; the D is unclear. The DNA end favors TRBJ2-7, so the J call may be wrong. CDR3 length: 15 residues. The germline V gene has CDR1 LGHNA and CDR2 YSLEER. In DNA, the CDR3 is TGCGCCAGCGGCCTTAACCCGCACGGCTTTTACGAGCAGTACTTC. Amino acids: CASGLNPHGFYEQYF.

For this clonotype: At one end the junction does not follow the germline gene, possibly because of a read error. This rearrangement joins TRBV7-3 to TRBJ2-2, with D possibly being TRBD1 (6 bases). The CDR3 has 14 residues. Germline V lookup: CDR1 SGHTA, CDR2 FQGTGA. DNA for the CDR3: TGTGCCGGCAGGGGCAGGGCTGGCACCGGGGAGCTGTTTTTT. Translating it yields CAGRGRAGTGELFF.

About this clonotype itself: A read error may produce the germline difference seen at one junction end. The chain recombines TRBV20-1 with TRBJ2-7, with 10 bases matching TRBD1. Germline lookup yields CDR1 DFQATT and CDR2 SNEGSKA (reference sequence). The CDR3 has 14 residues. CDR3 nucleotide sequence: TGCAGTGCCAGAGGGGACAGGGGAGTCTGGGAGCAGTACTTC. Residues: CSARGDRGVWEQYF.

The CDR3 here is CASSFMTSGFQETQYF. The CDR3 bases are TGTGCCAGCAGTTTCATGACTAGCGGATTCCAAGAGACCCAGTACTTC. This chain uses TRBV12-3 or TRBV12-4 with TRBJ2-5; 9 bases fit TRBD2. The CDR3 sequence is 16 residues long. With V trimmed by 3 bases and J by 1 base, 6 bases remained unmatched.

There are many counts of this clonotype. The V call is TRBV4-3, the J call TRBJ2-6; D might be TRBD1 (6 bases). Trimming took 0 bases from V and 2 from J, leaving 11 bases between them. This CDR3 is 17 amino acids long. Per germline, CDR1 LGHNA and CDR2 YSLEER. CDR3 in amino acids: CASSQEIRGAGANVLTF. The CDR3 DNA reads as TGCGCCAGCAGCCAAGAAATCAGGGGCGCTGGGGCCAACGTCCTGACTTTC.

The CDR3 DNA sequence: TGTGCCAGCAGTTTATCTAAGGACAGTCGGTTCTTC. Its protein product is CASSLSKDSRFF. The chain links TRBV27 to TRBJ2-1; a possible D gene is TRBD1 (6 bases). Germline CDR1 reads MNHEY; CDR2 reads SMNVEV (reference sequence). The CDR3 contains 12 residues. Trimming removed 0 bases from V and 15 bases from J, with 12 bases in between.

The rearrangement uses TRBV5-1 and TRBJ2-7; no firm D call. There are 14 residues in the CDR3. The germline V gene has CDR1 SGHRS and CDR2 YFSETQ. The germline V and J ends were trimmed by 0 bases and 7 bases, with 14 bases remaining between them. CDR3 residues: CASSLAPGSREQYF. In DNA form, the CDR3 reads TGCGCCAGCAGCTTGGCCCCTGGTTCACGAGAGCAGTACTTC.

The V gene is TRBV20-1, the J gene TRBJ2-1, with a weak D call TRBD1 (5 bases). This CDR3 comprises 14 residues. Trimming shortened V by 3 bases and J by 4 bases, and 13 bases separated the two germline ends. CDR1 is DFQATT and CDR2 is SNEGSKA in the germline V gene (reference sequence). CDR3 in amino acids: CSARFETVYNEQFF. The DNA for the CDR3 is TGCAGTGCTAGGTTCGAGACAGTGTACAATGAGCAGTTCTTC.

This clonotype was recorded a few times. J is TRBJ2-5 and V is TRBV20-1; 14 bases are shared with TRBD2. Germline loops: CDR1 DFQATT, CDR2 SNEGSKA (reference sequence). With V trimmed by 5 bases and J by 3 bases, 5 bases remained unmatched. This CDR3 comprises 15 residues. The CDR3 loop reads CSALTSGRVEETQYF. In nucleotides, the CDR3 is TGCAGTGCTCTGACTAGCGGGAGGGTTGAAGAGACCCAGTACTTC.

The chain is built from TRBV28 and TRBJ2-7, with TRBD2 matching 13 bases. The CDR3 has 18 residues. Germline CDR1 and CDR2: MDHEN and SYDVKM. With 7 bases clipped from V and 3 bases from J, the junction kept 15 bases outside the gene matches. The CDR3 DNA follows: TGTGCCAGCAACATCCGCCCCCCCGGGACTAGCGGGAACTACGAGCAGTACTTC. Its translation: CASNIRPPGTSGNYEQYF.

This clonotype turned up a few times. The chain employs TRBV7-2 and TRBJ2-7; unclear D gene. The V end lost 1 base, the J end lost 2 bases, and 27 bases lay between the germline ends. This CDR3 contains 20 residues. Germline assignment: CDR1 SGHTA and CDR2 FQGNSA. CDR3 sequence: CASSLVYPGASWATAYEQYF. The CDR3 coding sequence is TGTGCCAGCAGCTTAGTATACCCAGGAGCCTCTTGGGCTACGGCCTACGAGCAGTACTTC.

CDR3 DNA sequence: TGTGCCAGCAGCCAAGATGGCAGCCTCTATGGCTACACCTTC. It specifies CASSQDGSLYGYTF. The chain carries TRBV3-1 and TRBJ1-2, with unresolved D. Trimming left V 0 bases short and J 4 bases short, with 9 bases between. Germline CDR1 is LGHDT and CDR2 is YNNKEL (reference sequence). The CDR3 is made up of 14 amino acids.

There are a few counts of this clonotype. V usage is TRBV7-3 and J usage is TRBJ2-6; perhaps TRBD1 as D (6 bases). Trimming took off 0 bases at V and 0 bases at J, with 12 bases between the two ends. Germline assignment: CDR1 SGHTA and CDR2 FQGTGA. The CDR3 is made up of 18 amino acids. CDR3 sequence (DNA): TGTGCCAGCAGCTTAACGCCCCGGACAGACTCTGGGGCCAACGTCCTGACTTTC. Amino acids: CASSLTPRTDSGANVLTF.